The T cell receptor beta chain under discussion was sequenced for a study of identical twins. The table lists this clonotype with many counts. MiXCR, applied by TCRdb to the 5' RACE reads, yields one record per CDR3 protein. This sample yields 600,000 to 800,000 distinct CDR3 sequences, of which 21% are seen a single time; approximately 4.3% belongs to the top ten. Germline V gene sequence: CDR1 DFQATT, CDR2 SNEGSKA (reference sequence). V lost 4 bases, J lost 6 bases, and 6 bases stayed unmatched. This CDR3 contains 14 residues. This sample was also put to use in a study of T cells expressing NK-cell markers.

Sequencing was carried out using PBMCs. The sequence came from a woman aged 18-35 years in good health. The chain joins TRBV20-1 to TRBJ2-7; TRBD2 matches 13 bases. CDR3: CSAKGTSGIGEQYF. The DNA of the CDR3 is TGCAGTGCTAAAGGGACTAGCGGGATCGGCGAGCAGTACTTC.